A single sample gave rise to the 3 T cell receptor beta chains below, sequenced in a study of TIL therapy for anti-PD-1-resistant metastatic lung cancer (dated by TCRdb to the early 2020s). Using bias-controlled multiplex PCR with the immunoSEQ v3 hsTCRB kit, the TCR beta CDR3 regions were amplified from genomic DNA. The table comes from immuneACCESS by way of TCRdb, which keeps in-frame sequences with V and J called. Part of the clones is missing from these tables; in studies checked, under half for an unresolved V gene and the rest for unknown reasons. Present in this sample are 55,000 to 65,000 clones, more than 60% of which were seen just once. In total, the top ten clones hold 1.8% of the sample. What this sample's time point label stands for: pre-treatment sample, taken before nivolumab and TIL therapy. Sequencing was performed on blood, taken at baseline. Every receptor here comes from a person aged 25 to 80 with non-small cell lung cancer.

The chain uses TRBV19 and TRBJ2-1, with D unresolved. Germline values: CDR1 LNHDA, CDR2 SQIVND (reference sequence). V lost 5 bases, J lost 3 bases, and 8 bases lay in between. This CDR3 has 13 amino acids. The CDR3 is CASSRPVYNEQFF. CDR3 nucleotides: TGTGCCAGTAGTCGACCGGTCTACAATGAGCAGTTCTTC.

By share, this clone ranks as medium-sized (0.01 to 0.1%). This chain joins TRBV13 and TRBJ2-7; D perhaps matches TRBD1 (5 bases). The CDR3 sequence is 15 residues long. Trimming removed 1 base at V and 2 bases at J, with 12 bases between. CDR1 and CDR2 from the germline V gene are PRHDT and FYEKMQ (reference sequence). The CDR3 region is CASSLDRHYPYEQYF. The CDR3 DNA reads as TGTGCCAGCAGCTTAGACAGGCACTACCCCTACGAGCAGTACTTC.

This clone was detected a few times. V and J are TRBV7-3 and TRBJ2-2; 11 nucleotides align to TRBD1. V trimming: 5 bases; J trimming: 7 bases; junction bases outside the gene matches: 6. CDR3 size: 15 residues. The germline V gene has CDR1 SGHTA and CDR2 FQGTGA. DNA for the CDR3: TGTGCCAGCAGCCCCGGGACAGGGGGTGGCGGGGAGCTGTTTTTT. Its translation: CASSPGTGGGGELFF.